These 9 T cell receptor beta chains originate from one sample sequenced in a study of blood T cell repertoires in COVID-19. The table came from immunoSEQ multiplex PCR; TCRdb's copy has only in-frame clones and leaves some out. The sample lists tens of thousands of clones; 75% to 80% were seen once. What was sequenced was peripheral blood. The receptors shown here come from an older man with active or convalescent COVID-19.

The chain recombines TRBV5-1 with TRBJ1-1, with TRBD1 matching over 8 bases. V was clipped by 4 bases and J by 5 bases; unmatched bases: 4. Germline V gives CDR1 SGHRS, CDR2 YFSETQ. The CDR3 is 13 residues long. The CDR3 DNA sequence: TGCGCCAGCAGCCTGGACAGGGATACTGAAGCTTTCTTT. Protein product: CASSLDRDTEAFF.

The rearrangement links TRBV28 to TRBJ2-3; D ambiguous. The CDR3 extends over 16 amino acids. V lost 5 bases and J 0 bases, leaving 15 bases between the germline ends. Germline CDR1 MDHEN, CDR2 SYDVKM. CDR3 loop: CASSADKPASTDTQYF. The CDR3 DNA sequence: TGTGCCAGCAGTGCCGACAAACCGGCTAGCACAGATACGCAGTATTTT.

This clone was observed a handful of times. The CDR3 loop is CASSGTQGAQPQHF. The CDR3 coding sequence is TGTGCCAGCAGCGGTACACAGGGGGCCCAGCCCCAGCATTTT. The genes are TRBV28 and TRBJ1-5; TRBD1 matches at 9 bases. The CDR3 has 14 residues. The V gene's germline CDR1 is MDHEN and CDR2 SYDVKM. After removal of 6 bases from V and 7 bases from J, the junction contained 7 bases not matched to a gene.

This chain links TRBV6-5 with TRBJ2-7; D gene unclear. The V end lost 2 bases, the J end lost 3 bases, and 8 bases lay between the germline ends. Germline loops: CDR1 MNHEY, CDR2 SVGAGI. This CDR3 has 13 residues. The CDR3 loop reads CASSYPPIYEQYF. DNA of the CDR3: TGTGCCAGCAGTTACCCCCCTATCTACGAGCAGTACTTC.

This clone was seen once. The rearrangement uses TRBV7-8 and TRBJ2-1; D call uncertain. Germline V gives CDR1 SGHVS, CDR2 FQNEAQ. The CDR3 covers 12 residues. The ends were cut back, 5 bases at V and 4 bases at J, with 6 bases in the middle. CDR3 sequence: CASSGLYNEQFF. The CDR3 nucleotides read TGTGCCAGCAGCGGGCTGTACAATGAGCAGTTCTTC. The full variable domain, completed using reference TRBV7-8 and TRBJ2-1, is GAGVSQSPRYKVAKRGQDVALRCDPISGHVSLFWYQQALGQGPEFLTYFQNEAQLDKSGLPSDRFFAERPEGSVSTLKIQRTQQEDSAVYLCASSGLYNEQFFGPGTRLTVL.

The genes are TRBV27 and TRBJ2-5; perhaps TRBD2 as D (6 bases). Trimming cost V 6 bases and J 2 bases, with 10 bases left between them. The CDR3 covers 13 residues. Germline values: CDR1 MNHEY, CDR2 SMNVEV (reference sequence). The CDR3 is CASRVSGQETQYF. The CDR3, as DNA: TGTGCCAGCAGAGTTAGCGGACAAGAGACCCAGTACTTC.

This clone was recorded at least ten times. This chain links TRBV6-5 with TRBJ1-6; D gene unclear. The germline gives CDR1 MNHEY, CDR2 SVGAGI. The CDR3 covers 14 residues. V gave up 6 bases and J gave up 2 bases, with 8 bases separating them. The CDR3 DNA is TGTGCCAGCAGGTCCGGGACCTATAATTCACCCCTCCACTTT. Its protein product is CASRSGTYNSPLHF.

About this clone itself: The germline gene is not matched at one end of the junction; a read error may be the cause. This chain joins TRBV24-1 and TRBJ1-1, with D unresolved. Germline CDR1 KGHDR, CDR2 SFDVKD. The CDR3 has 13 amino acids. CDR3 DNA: TGTGCCACCAGTGACTCAGCCCCCTCAGGTAGGATCTTT. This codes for CATSDSAPSGRIF.

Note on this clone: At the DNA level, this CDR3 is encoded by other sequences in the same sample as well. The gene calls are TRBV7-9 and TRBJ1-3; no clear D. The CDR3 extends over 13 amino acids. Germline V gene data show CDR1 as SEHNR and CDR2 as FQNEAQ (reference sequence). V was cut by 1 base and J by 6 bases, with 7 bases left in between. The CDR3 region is CASSLGALNTIYF. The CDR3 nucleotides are TGTGCCAGCAGCTTAGGAGCCCTAAACACCATATATTTT.